A single sample gave rise to the 28 T cell receptor beta chains below, sequenced in a study of spatial heterogeneity in lung cancer. For these receptors, no antigen is known. Points from the study as a whole: Mutation tallies in tumors tracked expanded intratumoral alpha and beta TCR counts.

TCRdb reprocessed the 5' RACE reads with MiXCR, giving one entry per CDR3 protein. The sample contains 1,000 to 1,500 distinct CDR3 sequences, 15% to 18% of which appear only once. Time point meaning: sample taken at primary tumor resection. The sequenced sample was lung tumor tissue, obtained at surgery. Receptor source: a male donor with early-stage non-small cell lung cancer.

In its sample, this clonotype ranks as large. For a library built for alpha chains, this beta chain is a stray read; little rests on its size. The chain employs TRBV18 and TRBJ1-2, with TRBD1 as a possible D gene (6 bases). The V end lost 1 base, the J end lost 8 bases, and 11 bases lay between the germline ends. From germline, CDR1 is KGHSH and CDR2 LQKENI. CDR3 length equals 13 residues. The CDR3 loop reads CASSPREGGGYTF. The CDR3 nucleotides are TGTGCCAGCTCACCACGTGAAGGGGGAGGCTACACCTTC.

This clonotype counts as medium-sized. A library made for alpha chains picked up this beta chain off target, so its size means little. The chain links TRBV6-2 or TRBV6-3 to TRBJ2-3; 9 bases line up with TRBD1. Per germline, CDR1 MNHEY and CDR2 SVGEGT. This CDR3 is built from 16 residues. Trimming removed 3 bases from V and 4 bases from J; junction bases left unmatched: 8. CDR3 in DNA: TGTGCCAGCAGTTATTCCGGACAGGGGAGGCCAGATACGCAGTATTTT. This codes for CASSYSGQGRPDTQYF.

This clonotype is large in the sample. This beta chain came through as a stray read in a library set up for alpha chains, and its size says little. This chain uses TRBV20-1 with TRBJ1-1, with a tentative D call TRBD1 (5 bases). Germline loops: CDR1 DFQATT, CDR2 SNEGSKA (reference sequence). The CDR3 totals 17 residues. Trimming cost V 0 bases and J 0 bases, with 17 bases left between them. The CDR3 region is CSARDPVEGTMNTEAFF. CDR3 DNA sequence: TGCAGTGCTAGAGACCCCGTGGAGGGGACCATGAACACTGAAGCTTTCTTT.

By frequency in the sample, this clonotype is medium-sized (0.01 to 0.1%). Since it is a stray read in a library aimed at alpha chains, this beta chain has a size that is not meaningful. CDR3 sequence: CASSWDRGRDEKLFF. CDR3 in DNA: TGTGCCAGCAGTTGGGACAGGGGGCGCGACGAAAAACTGTTTTTT. The chain couples TRBV12-3 or TRBV12-4 to TRBJ1-4; TRBD1 aligns across 12 bases. Unmatched junction bases numbered 5, after V lost 4 bases and J lost 8 bases. The CDR3 spans 15 residues.

This clonotype was counted at least ten times. This beta chain slipped into a library made for alpha chains as a stray read, so its size is not meaningful. CDR3 sequence: CSVIPAGYYNEQFF. In DNA form, the CDR3 reads TGCAGCGTTATACCAGCGGGGTACTACAATGAGCAGTTCTTC. This chain links TRBV29-1 with TRBJ2-1; TRBD2 matches at 7 bases. V gave up 5 bases and J gave up 3 bases; unmatched junction bases: 7. This CDR3 comprises 14 residues. Germline-derived CDR1 and CDR2 are SQVTM and ANQGSEA.

This clonotype ranks as medium-sized. With the library built for alpha chains, this beta chain is off target and its frequency is not meaningful. The chain recombines TRBV4-1 with TRBJ2-7; TRBD1 matches 7 bases. Per the germline V gene, CDR1 is MGHRA and CDR2 is YSYEKL. The length of the CDR3 is 14 residues. J gave up 7 bases and V 5 bases, and 11 bases lay outside the gene matches. The CDR3 DNA reads as TGCGCCAGCAGCTCCTCGGACCGCAGGGGGGAGCAGTACTTC. As protein: CASSSSDRRGEQYF.

This clonotype is categorized as large (0.1 to 1%). Within a library made for alpha chains, this beta chain is off target, and its count is uninformative. The chain is built from TRBV11-2 and TRBJ2-7, with D possibly TRBD1 on 6 matching bases. V was clipped by 1 base and J by 6 bases, with 10 bases between them. Germline CDR1 reads SGHAT; CDR2 reads FQNNGV. The length of the CDR3 is 13 residues. The DNA for the CDR3 is TGTGCCAGCAGCTTAGCTGCAGGGGCCGAGCAGTACTTC. Its translation: CASSLAAGAEQYF. The full variable domain, rest sourced from reference TRBV11-2 and TRBJ2-7, is EAGVAQSPRYKIIEKRQSVAFWCNPISGHATLYWYQQILGQGPKLLIQFQNNGVVDDSQLPKDRFSAERLKGVDSTLKIQPAKLEDSAVYLCASSLAAGAEQYFGPGTRLTVT.

This clonotype was seen at least ten times. Since it is a stray read in a library aimed at alpha chains, this beta chain has a size that is not meaningful. This rearrangement joins TRBV3-1 to TRBJ2-2; D may be TRBD2 (5 bases). Germline V gives CDR1 LGHDT, CDR2 YNNKEL (reference sequence). V was trimmed by 4 bases and J by 1 base, leaving 10 bases between them. This CDR3 is 15 amino acids long. In DNA form, the CDR3 reads TGTGCCAGCAGCCCAGCGGTATTGAACACCGGGGAGCTGTTTTTT. Residues: CASSPAVLNTGELFF.

This clonotype is medium-sized by share. Since the library was made to target alpha chains, this beta chain is a stray read and its abundance is not meaningful. This chain connects TRBV20-1 to TRBJ2-5, with D unresolved. Germline CDR1 DFQATT, CDR2 SNEGSKA (reference sequence). V shed 5 bases and J shed 9 bases, with 22 bases lying between them. This CDR3 region has 14 residues. This CDR3 is CSAQRPTGVFAQYF. As DNA, the CDR3 is TGCAGTGCTCAAAGACCAACGGGTGTGTTCGCCCAGTACTTC.

This clonotype is medium-sized within its sample. The library was designed around alpha chains, so this beta chain is a stray read whose abundance carries little weight. The genes are TRBV3-1 and TRBJ2-5; 7 nucleotides match TRBD1. The CDR3 consists of 13 residues. Trimming cost V 4 bases and J 3 bases; bases outside gene matches: 2. Germline CDR1 LGHDT, CDR2 YNNKEL (reference sequence). CDR3 amino acids: CASSPTGKETQYF. CDR3 in DNA: TGTGCCAGCAGCCCGACAGGGAAAGAGACCCAGTACTTC.

This clonotype counts as large. Little can be read into the size of this beta chain, an off-target read in a library designed for alpha chains. This rearrangement joins TRBV20-1 to TRBJ2-7, with no clear D. In germline, CDR1 is DFQATT, CDR2 SNEGSKA (reference sequence). The CDR3 runs to 12 residues. Trimming took off 0 bases at V and 4 bases at J, with 7 bases between the two ends. The CDR3 region has the DNA TGCAGTGCTAGAGATACTTCGTACGAGCAGTACGTC. It codes for CSARDTSYEQYV.

Sample share makes this clonotype medium-sized. A library made for alpha chains picked up this beta chain off target, so its size means little. The chain is built from TRBV5-1 and TRBJ1-1, with a tentative D call TRBD1 (6 bases). Deletions cut 4 bases from V and 1 base from J, with 14 bases between. This CDR3 has 15 amino acids. Germline values: CDR1 SGHRS, CDR2 YFSETQ. CDR3 sequence reads: CASSTGHAENTEAFF. The CDR3 DNA follows: TGCGCCAGCAGCACGGGACATGCCGAGAACACTGAAGCTTTCTTT.

By share, this clonotype counts as medium-sized. The library was designed around alpha chains, so this beta chain is a stray read whose abundance carries little weight. The J gene is TRBJ2-7, the V gene TRBV30; 9 positions agree with TRBD2. The CDR3 consists of 14 residues. Germline values: CDR1 GTSNPN, CDR2 SVGIG (reference sequence). The trim removed 0 bases at V and 2 bases at J, leaving 2 bases unmatched. The CDR3 reads CAWSVSGRPYEQYV. For the CDR3, the DNA is TGTGCCTGGAGTGTCAGCGGGAGGCCCTACGAGCAGTACGTC.

This clonotype was picked up many times. This beta chain is off target for a library built for alpha chains, so its abundance means little. The chain couples TRBV7-9 to TRBJ1-1, with no clear D. V was shortened by 1 base and J by 4 bases, with 13 bases between the two germline ends. The CDR3 is made up of 15 amino acids. The V gene's germline CDR1 is SEHNR and CDR2 FQNEAQ (reference sequence). The CDR3 DNA follows: TGTGCCAGCAGCTTAGGTAGCCGGGCCTTCACTGAAGCTTTCTTT. This sequence encodes CASSLGSRAFTEAFF.

This clonotype is judged medium-sized. This beta chain is an unintended read in a library built for alpha chains; its size means little. The chain recombines TRBV7-2 with TRBJ1-1; possibly TRBD1 for D (6 bases). V lost 2 bases and J 8 bases, leaving 12 bases between the germline ends. Germline assignment: CDR1 SGHTA and CDR2 FQGNSA. This CDR3 contains 13 residues. The CDR3 reads CASSLLQGLEAFF. The DNA of the CDR3 is TGTGCCAGCAGCTTATTGCAGGGGCTAGAAGCTTTCTTT.

About this clonotype: This beta chain is a stray read from a library made for alpha chains; its abundance is not meaningful. This chain joins TRBV5-1 and TRBJ2-3; 13 nucleotides line up with TRBD2. Germline V gives CDR1 SGHRS, CDR2 YFSETQ. With V trimmed by 4 bases and J by 1 base, 6 bases remained unmatched. The CDR3 sequence is 17 residues long. CDR3 loop: CASSGWTSGSRTDTQYF. For the CDR3, the DNA is TGCGCCAGCAGCGGATGGACTAGCGGGAGCCGCACAGATACGCAGTATTTT.

In this sample, this clonotype turned up many times. Within a library made for alpha chains, this beta chain is off target, and its count is uninformative. The chain uses TRBV7-8 and TRBJ2-7; 7 nucleotides align to TRBD1. Germline-derived CDR1 and CDR2 are SGHVS and FQNEAQ. CDR3 length: 15 residues. Unmatched junction bases numbered 8, after V lost 2 bases and J lost 4 bases. The CDR3 DNA follows: TGTGCCAGCAGCTTAAGACAGGGCCCTTCTTACGAGCAGTACTTC. Its translation: CASSLRQGPSYEQYF.

This clonotype is large. The DNA is omitted, as the CDR3 cannot be located on it reliably, and the CDR3 follows TCRdb's listing. A library prepared for alpha chains yielded this beta chain as an off-target read; its size is of little meaning. This sequence joins TRBV30 and TRBJ1-1. The CDR3 is 9 residues long, counting both termini. The V gene's germline CDR1 is GTSNPN and CDR2 SVGIG (reference sequence). The CDR3 protein is CAWAHGTFF.

This clonotype is large within its sample. A library prepared for alpha chains yielded this beta chain as an off-target read; its size is of little meaning. This chain connects TRBV6-2 or TRBV6-3 to TRBJ1-5; maybe TRBD1 (5 bases). Trimming took 7 bases from V and 2 from J, leaving 15 bases between them. This CDR3 is built from 15 residues. Germline lookup yields CDR1 MNHEY and CDR2 SVGEGT. For the CDR3, the DNA is TGTGCCAGCAAACCTGTGGGCAGGGGCAATCAGCCCCAGCATTTT. Translation gives CASKPVGRGNQPQHF.

In its sample, this clonotype is medium-sized. This beta chain is an unintended read in a library built for alpha chains; its size means little. This chain connects TRBV7-6 to TRBJ2-1; 8 positions match TRBD2. The V gene end was trimmed by 2 bases and the J gene end by 2 bases; junction bases not matched to a gene: 8. Germline V gene data show CDR1 as SGHVS and CDR2 as FNYEAQ. CDR3 size: 17 residues. This chain's CDR3 is CASSLLVPGGAYNEQFF. As DNA, the CDR3 is TGTGCCAGCAGCTTACTGGTTCCCGGGGGGGCCTACAATGAGCAGTTCTTC.

By sample share, this clonotype is medium-sized. For a library built for alpha chains, this beta chain is a stray read; little rests on its size. The chain combines TRBV30 with TRBJ2-2; D not resolved. Trimming cost V 2 bases and J 5 bases, with 9 bases left between them. Per the germline V gene, CDR1 is GTSNPN and CDR2 is SVGIG (reference sequence). The CDR3 length is 13 residues. The CDR3 region has the DNA TGTGCCTGGAGTTTCCTAGGTACCGGGGAGCTGTTTTTT. Its protein product is CAWSFLGTGELFF.

By proportion, this clonotype is medium-sized. This beta chain is a stray sequence in a library constructed for alpha chains; its clone size is not meaningful. CDR3 coding DNA: TGTGCCACCAGGGACACTACTAACTATGGCTACACCTTC. It is translated as CATRDTTNYGYTF. The chain joins TRBV24-1 to TRBJ1-2, with D possibly being TRBD1 (5 bases). V lost 7 bases to trimming and J lost 0 bases, with 8 bases between them. CDR3 size: 13 residues. Germline V gene lookup returns CDR1 KGHDR and CDR2 SFDVKD.

By sample share, this clonotype is medium-sized (0.01 to 0.1%). This beta chain is off target for a library built for alpha chains, so its abundance means little. The rearrangement uses TRBV4-1 and TRBJ2-2; perhaps TRBD1 as D (6 bases). Trimming cost V 0 bases and J 0 bases, with 11 bases left between them. Per germline, CDR1 MGHRA and CDR2 YSYEKL. This CDR3 region has 17 residues. CDR3 region: CASSQDWTAANTGELFF. CDR3 DNA: TGCGCCAGCAGCCAAGATTGGACAGCTGCGAACACCGGGGAGCTGTTTTTT.

As for this clonotype: This beta chain is a stray read from a library made for alpha chains; its abundance is not meaningful. This rearrangement joins TRBV7-2 to TRBJ2-3, with D unresolved. V was shortened by 1 base and J by 2 bases, with 10 bases between the two germline ends. Germline V CDR1 and CDR2: SGHTA, FQGNSA. CDR3 length: 15 residues. The CDR3 DNA sequence: TGTGCCAGCAGCTTAGGACTTTATACCACAGATACGCAGTATTTT. Protein product: CASSLGLYTTDTQYF.

This clonotype is categorized as medium-sized (0.01 to 0.1%). This beta chain is an unintended read in a library built for alpha chains; its size means little. V usage is TRBV7-8 and J usage is TRBJ2-1; 11 positions match TRBD2. Germline CDR1 and CDR2: SGHVS and FQNEAQ. This CDR3 is built from 15 residues. With 8 bases clipped from V and 3 bases from J, the junction kept 6 bases outside the gene matches. The CDR3 loop is CASGLAGPHYNEQFF. In DNA, the CDR3 is TGTGCCAGCGGACTAGCGGGCCCACACTACAATGAGCAGTTCTTC. Full variable domain (outside the CDR3, taken from reference TRBV7-8 and TRBJ2-1): GAGVSQSPRYKVAKRGQDVALRCDPISGHVSLFWYQQALGQGPEFLTYFQNEAQLDKSGLPSDRFFAERPEGSVSTLKIQRTQQEDSAVYLCASGLAGPHYNEQFFGPGTRLTVL.

By share, this clonotype counts as medium-sized. Within a library made for alpha chains, this beta chain is off target, and its count is uninformative. The chain employs TRBV6-1 and TRBJ2-3, with 12 bases lining up with TRBD2. CDR1 is MNHNS and CDR2 is SASEGT in the germline V gene. The CDR3 loop spans 14 amino acids. With V trimmed by 4 bases and J by 6 bases, 2 bases remained unmatched. The CDR3 reads CASSVGLAGDTQYF. Here the CDR3 DNA reads TGTGCCAGCAGTGTGGGACTAGCGGGTGATACGCAGTATTTT.

Remarks on this clonotype: This beta chain appears as a stray read in a library generated for alpha chains; its size is not informative. The V gene is TRBV9, the J gene TRBJ2-7; 7 positions match TRBD1. The CDR3 runs 14 residues. Germline V gene sequence: CDR1 SGDLS, CDR2 YYNGEE. The ends lost 2 bases at V and 0 bases at J; junction bases unmatched: 2. The CDR3 reads CASSVRDSSYEQYF. CDR3 DNA: TGTGCCAGCAGCGTCCGGGACAGCTCCTACGAGCAGTACTTC.

This clonotype is categorized as medium-sized. A library prepared for alpha chains yielded this beta chain as an off-target read; its size is of little meaning. V gene TRBV5-1 combines with J gene TRBJ1-5, with 7 bases lining up with TRBD1. This CDR3 has 15 amino acids. J gave up 3 bases and V 4 bases, and 7 bases lay outside the gene matches. Germline loops: CDR1 SGHRS, CDR2 YFSETQ. The CDR3 nucleotides are TGCGCCAGCAGCCCGAACGGACAGGTCAATCAGCCCCAGCATTTT. It translates to CASSPNGQVNQPQHF.